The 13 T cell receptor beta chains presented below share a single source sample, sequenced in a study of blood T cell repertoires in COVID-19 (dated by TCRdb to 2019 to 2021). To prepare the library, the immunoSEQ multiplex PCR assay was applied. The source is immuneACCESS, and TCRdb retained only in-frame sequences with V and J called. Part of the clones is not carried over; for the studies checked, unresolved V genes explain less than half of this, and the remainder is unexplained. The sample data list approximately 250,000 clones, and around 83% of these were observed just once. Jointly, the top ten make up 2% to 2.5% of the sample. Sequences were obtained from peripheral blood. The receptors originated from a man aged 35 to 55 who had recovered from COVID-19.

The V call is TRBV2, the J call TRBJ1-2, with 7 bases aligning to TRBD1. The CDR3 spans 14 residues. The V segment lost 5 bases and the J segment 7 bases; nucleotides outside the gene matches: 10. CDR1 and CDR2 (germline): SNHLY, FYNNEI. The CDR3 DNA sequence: TGTGCCAGCAGTCAGACGACAGGGCTCTCTGGCTACACCTTC. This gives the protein CASSQTTGLSGYTF.

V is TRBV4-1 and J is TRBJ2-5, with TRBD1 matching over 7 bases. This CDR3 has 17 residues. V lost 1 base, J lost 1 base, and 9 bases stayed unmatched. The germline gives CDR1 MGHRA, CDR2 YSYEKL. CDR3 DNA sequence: TGCGCCAGCAGCCAAGTTGGAGTCCGGGACAGCCAAGAGACCCAGTACTTC. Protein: CASSQVGVRDSQETQYF.

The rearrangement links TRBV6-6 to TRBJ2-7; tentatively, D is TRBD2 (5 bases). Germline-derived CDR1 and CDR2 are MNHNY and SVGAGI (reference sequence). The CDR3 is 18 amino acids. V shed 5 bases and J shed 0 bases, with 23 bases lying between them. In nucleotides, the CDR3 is TGTGCCAGCAGTCCACAAGCAGAGGGAGCGGAAAGCTCCTACGAGCAGTACTTC. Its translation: CASSPQAEGAESSYEQYF.

The CDR3 DNA sequence: TGCGCCAGCAGCTTTACAGTGGGACAGGCTATCTCTGGGGCCAACGTCCTGACTTTC. Its translation is CASSFTVGQAISGANVLTF. The rearrangement uses TRBV5-1 and TRBJ2-6; 8 nucleotides align to TRBD1. CDR1 is SGHRS and CDR2 is YFSETQ in the germline V gene. The CDR3 has 19 amino acids. After removal of 2 bases from V and 0 bases from J, the junction contained 10 bases not matched to a gene. The variable domain in full, with the rest retrieved from reference TRBV5-1 and TRBJ2-6, is KAGVTQTPRYLIKTRGQQVTLSCSPISGHRSVSWYQQTPGQGLQFLFEYFSETQRNKGNFPGRFSGRQFSNSRSEMNVSTLELGDSALYLCASSFTVGQAISGANVLTFGAGSRLTVL.

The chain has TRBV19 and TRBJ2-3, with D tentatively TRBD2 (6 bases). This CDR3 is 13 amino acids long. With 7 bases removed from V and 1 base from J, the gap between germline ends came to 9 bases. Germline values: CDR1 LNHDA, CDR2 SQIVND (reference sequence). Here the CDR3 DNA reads TGTGCCAGTACGGCTAGCGGCACAGATACGCAGTATTTT. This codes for CASTASGTDTQYF. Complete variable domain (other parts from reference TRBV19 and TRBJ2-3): DGGITQSPKYLFRKEGQNVTLSCEQNLNHDAMYWYRQDPGQGLRLIYYSQIVNDFQKGDIAEGYSVSREKKESFPLTVTSAQKNPTAFYLCASTASGTDTQYFGPGTRLTVL.

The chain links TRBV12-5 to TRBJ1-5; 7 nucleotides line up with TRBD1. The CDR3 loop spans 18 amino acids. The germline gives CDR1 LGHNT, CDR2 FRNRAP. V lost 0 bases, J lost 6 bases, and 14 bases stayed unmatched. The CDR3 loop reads CASGLVNTGVLTGQPQHF. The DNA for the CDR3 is TGTGCTAGTGGTTTGGTAAATACAGGGGTCCTTACGGGTCAGCCCCAGCATTTT. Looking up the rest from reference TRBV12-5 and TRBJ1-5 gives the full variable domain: DARVTQTPRHKVTEMGQEVTMRCQPILGHNTVFWYRQTMMQGLELLAYFRNRAPLDDSGMPKDRFSAEMPDATLATLKIQPSEPRDSAVYFCASGLVNTGVLTGQPQHFGDGTRLSIL.

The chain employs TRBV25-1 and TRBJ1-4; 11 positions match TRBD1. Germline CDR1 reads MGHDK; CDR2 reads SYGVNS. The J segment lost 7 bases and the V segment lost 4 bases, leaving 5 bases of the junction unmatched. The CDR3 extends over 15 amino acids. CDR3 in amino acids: CASSVTGTGGEKLFF. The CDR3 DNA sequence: TGTGCCAGCAGTGTTACCGGGACAGGGGGTGAAAAACTGTTTTTT.

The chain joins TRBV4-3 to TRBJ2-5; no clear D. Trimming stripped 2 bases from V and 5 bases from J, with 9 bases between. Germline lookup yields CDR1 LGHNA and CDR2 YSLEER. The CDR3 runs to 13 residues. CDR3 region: CASSQQSGETQYF. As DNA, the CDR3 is TGCGCCAGCAGCCAACAATCCGGGGAGACCCAGTACTTC.

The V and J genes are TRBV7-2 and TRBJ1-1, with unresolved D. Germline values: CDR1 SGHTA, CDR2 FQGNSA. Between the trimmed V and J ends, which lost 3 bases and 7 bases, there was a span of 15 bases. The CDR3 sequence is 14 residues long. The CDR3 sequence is CASSLLSIQVEAFF. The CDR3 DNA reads TGTGCCAGCAGCTTGCTCTCGATCCAGGTTGAAGCTTTCTTT. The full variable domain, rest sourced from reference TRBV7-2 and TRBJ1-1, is GAGVSQSPSNKVTEKGKDVELRCDPISGHTALYWYRQSLGQGLEFLIYFQGNSAPDKSGLPSDRFSAERTGGSVSTLTIQRTQQEDSAVYLCASSLLSIQVEAFFGQGTRLTVV.

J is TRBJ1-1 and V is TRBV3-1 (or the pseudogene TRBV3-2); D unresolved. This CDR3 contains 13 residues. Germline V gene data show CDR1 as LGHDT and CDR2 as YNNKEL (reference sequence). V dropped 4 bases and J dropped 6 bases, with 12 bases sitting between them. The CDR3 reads CASSLRVPAEAFF. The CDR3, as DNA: TGTGCCAGCAGCCTCCGGGTCCCTGCTGAAGCTTTCTTT.

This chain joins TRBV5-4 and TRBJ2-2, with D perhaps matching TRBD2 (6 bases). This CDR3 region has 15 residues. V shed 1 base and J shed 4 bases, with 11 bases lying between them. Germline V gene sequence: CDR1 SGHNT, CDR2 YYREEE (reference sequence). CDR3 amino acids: CASSLPVGGTGELFF. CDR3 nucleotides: TGTGCCAGCAGCTTGCCGGTCGGGGGCACCGGGGAGCTGTTTTTT.

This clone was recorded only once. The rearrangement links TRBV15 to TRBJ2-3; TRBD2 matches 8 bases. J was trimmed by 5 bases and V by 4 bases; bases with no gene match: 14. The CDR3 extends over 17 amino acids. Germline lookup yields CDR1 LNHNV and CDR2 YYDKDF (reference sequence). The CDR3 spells CATSTSKTSVIEDTQYF. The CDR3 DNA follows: TGTGCCACCAGCACGAGCAAGACTAGCGTTATTGAAGATACGCAGTATTTT.

The CDR3 reads CASSYGRAPDTGELFF. DNA for the CDR3: TGTGCCAGCAGTTACGGCAGGGCACCCGACACCGGGGAGCTGTTTTTT. The J gene is TRBJ2-2, the V gene TRBV6-2 or TRBV6-3, with TRBD1 as a possible D gene (5 bases). Deletions cut 2 bases from V and 3 bases from J, with 13 bases between. Germline loops: CDR1 MNHEY, CDR2 SVGEGT. The CDR3 sequence is 16 residues long.